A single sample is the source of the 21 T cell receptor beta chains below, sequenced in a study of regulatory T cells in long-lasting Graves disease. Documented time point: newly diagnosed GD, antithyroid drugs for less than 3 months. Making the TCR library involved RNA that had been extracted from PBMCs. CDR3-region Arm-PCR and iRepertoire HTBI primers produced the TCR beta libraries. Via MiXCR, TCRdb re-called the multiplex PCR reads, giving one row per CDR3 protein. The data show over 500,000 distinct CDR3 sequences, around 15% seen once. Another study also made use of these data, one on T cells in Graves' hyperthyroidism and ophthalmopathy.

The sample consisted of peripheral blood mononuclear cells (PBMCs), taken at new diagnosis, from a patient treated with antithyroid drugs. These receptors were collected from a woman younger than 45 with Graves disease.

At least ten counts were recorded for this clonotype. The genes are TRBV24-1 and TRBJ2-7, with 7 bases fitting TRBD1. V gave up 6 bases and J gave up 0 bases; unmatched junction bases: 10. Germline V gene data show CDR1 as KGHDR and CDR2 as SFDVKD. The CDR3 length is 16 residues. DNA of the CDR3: TGTGCCACCAGTCGAGTCGGGACAGTTTACTCCTACGAGCAGTACTTC. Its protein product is CATSRVGTVYSYEQYF.

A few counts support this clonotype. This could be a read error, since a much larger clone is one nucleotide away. CDR3 DNA sequence: TGCAGTGCTAGAGGGGGCGATGGCTACACCTTC. Its translation is CSARGGDGYTF. The chain has TRBV20-1 and TRBJ1-2; TRBD1 is a possible D gene (5 bases). The CDR3 extends over 11 amino acids. V lost 1 base to trimming and J lost 6 bases, with 6 bases between them. Looked up from germline, CDR1 is DFQATT and CDR2 is SNEGSKA (reference sequence).

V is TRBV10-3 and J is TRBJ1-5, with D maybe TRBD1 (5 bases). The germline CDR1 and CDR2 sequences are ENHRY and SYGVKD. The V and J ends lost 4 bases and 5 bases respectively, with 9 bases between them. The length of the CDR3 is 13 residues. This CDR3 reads CAISASRDQPQHF. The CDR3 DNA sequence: TGTGCCATCAGTGCTAGCAGGGATCAGCCCCAGCATTTT.

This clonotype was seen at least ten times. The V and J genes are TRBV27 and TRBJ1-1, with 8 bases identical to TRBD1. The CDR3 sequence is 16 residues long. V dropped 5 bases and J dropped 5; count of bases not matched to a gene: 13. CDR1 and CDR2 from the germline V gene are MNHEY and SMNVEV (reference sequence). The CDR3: CASSPLPGGGGTEAFF. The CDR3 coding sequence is TGTGCCAGCAGTCCTCTTCCAGGGGGCGGTGGGACTGAAGCTTTCTTT.

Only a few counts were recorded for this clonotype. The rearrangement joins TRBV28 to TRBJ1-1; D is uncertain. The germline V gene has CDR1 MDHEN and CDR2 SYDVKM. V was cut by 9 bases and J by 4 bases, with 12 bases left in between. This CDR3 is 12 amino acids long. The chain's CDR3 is CASYSACTEAFF. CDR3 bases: TGTGCCAGTTATTCCGCGTGCACTGAAGCTTTCTTT. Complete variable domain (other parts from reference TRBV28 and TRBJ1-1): DVKVTQSSRYLVKRTGEKVFLECVQDMDHENMFWYRQDPGLGLRLIYFSYDVKMKEKGDIPEGYSVSREKKERFSLILESASTNQTSMYLCASYSACTEAFFGQGTRLTVV.

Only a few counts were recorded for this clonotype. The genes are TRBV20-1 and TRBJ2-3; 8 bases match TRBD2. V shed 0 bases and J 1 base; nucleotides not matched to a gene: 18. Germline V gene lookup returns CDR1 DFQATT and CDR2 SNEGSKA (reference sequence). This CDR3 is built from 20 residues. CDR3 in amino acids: CSARDNRNGRGAHGTDTQYF. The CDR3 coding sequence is TGCAGTGCTAGAGATAATAGGAACGGGAGGGGGGCCCACGGCACAGATACGCAGTATTTT.

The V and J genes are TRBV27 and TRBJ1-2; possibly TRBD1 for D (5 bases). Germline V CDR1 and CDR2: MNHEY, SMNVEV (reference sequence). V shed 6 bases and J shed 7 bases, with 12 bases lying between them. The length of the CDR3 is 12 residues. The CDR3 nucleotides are TGTGCCAGCAGCCGCGGACAATCTGGCTACACCTTC. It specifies CASSRGQSGYTF.

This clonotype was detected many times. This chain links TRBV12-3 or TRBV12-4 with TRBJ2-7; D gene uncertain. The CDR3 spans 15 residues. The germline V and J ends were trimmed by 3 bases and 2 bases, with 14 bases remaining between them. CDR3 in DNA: TGTGCCAGCAGTTTTTTTCGGACGAGCACCTACGAGCAGTACTTC. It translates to CASSFFRTSTYEQYF.

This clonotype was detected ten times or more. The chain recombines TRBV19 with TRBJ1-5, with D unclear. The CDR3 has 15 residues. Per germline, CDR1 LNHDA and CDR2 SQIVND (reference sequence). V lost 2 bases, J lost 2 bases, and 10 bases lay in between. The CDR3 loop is CASSITSAGNQPQHF. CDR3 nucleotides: TGTGCCAGTAGTATAACGTCAGCCGGCAATCAGCCCCAGCATTTT.

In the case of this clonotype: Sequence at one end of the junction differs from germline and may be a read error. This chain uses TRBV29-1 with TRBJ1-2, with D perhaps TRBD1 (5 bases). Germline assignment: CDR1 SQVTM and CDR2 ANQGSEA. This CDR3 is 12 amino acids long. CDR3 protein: CSVEDRGGGYAF. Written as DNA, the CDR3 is TGCAGCGTTGAAGATCGGGGGGGTGGCTACGCCTTC. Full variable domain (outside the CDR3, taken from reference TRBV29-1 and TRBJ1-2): SAVISQKPSRDICQRGTSLTIQCQVDSQVTMMFWYRQQPGQSLTLIATANQGSEATYESGFVIDKFPISRPNLTFSTLTVSNMSPEDSSIYLCSVEDRGGGYAFGSGTRLTVV.

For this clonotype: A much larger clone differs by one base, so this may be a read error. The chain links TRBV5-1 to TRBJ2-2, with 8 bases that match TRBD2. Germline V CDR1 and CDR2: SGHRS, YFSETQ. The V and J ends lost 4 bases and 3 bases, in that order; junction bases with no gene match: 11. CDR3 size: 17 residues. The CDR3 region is CASSLRGAGDDTGELFF. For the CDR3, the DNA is TGCGCCAGCAGCCTGCGGGGAGCGGGAGACGACACCGGGGAGCTGTTTTTT.

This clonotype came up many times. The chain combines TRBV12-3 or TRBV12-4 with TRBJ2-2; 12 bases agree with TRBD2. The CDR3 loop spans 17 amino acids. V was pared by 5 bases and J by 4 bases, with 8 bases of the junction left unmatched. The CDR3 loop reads CASSRLAGDLGTGELFF. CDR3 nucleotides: TGTGCCAGCAGTCGACTAGCGGGAGATTTAGGCACCGGGGAGCTGTTTTTT.

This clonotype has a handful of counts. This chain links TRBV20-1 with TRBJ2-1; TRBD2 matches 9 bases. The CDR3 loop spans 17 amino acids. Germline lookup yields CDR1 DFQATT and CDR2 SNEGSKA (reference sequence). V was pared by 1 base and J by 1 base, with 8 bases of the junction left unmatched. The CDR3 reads CSARGLRLAGSYNEQFF. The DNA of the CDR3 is TGCAGTGCTAGAGGTTTAAGGCTAGCGGGGTCCTACAATGAGCAGTTCTTC.

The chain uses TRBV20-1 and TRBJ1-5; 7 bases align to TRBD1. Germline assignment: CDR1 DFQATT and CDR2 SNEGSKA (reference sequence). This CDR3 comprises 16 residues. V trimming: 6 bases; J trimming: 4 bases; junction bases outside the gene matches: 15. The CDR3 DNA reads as TGCAGTGCAAAGGGAGGGGGCGACTATACTAATCAGCCCCAGCATTTT. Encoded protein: CSAKGGGDYTNQPQHF.

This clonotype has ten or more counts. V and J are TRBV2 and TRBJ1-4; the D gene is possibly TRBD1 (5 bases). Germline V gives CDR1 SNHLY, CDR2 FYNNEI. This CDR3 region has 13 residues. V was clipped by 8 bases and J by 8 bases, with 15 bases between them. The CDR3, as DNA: TGTGCCAGCGCCAAGGGGCAGCAGGAAAAACTGTTTTTT. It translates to CASAKGQQEKLFF.

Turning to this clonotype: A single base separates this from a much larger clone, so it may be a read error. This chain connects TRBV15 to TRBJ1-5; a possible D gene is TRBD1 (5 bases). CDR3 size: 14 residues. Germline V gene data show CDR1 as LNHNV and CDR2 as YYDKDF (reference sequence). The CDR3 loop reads CATSPGGGNQPRHF. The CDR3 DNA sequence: TGTGCCACCAGCCCTGGGGGAGGCAATCAGCCCCGGCATTTT.

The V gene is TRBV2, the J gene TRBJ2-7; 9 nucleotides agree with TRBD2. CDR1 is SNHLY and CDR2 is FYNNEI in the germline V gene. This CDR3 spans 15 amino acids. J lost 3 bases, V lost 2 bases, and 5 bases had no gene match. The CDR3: CASSEFSGSLYEQYF. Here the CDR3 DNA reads TGTGCCAGCAGTGAATTTAGCGGGAGTCTCTACGAGCAGTACTTC.

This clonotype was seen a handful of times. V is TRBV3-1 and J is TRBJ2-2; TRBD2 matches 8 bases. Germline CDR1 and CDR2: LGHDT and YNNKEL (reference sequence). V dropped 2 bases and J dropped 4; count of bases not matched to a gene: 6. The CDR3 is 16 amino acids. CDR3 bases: TGTGCCAGCAGCCAATCTCCTGCGGGAGGCACCGGGGAGCTGTTTTTT. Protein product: CASSQSPAGGTGELFF.

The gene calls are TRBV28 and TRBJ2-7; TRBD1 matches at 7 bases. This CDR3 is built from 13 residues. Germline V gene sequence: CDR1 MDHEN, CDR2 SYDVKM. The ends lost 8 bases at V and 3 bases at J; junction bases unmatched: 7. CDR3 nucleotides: TGTGCCAGCTCCGACAGGGTTGTCTACGAGCAGTACTTC. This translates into CASSDRVVYEQYF.

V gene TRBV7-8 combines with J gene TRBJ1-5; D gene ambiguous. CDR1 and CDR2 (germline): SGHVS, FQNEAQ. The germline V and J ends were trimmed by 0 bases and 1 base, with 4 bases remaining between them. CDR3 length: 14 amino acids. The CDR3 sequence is CASSLAVSNQPQHF. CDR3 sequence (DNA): TGTGCCAGCAGCTTAGCGGTGAGCAATCAGCCCCAGCATTTT.

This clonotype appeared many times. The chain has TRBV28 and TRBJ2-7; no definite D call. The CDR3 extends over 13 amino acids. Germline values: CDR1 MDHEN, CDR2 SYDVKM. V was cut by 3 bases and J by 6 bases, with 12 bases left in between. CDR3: CASSFHSRGEQYF. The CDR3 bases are TGTGCCAGCAGTTTTCACTCTAGAGGCGAGCAGTACTTC. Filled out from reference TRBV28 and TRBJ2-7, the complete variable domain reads DVKVTQSSRYLVKRTGEKVFLECVQDMDHENMFWYRQDPGLGLRLIYFSYDVKMKEKGDIPEGYSVSREKKERFSLILESASTNQTSMYLCASSFHSRGEQYFGPGTRLTVT.